Listed below are T cell receptor beta chains from one sample, sequenced in a study of OX40 agonist ivuxolimab in advanced cancers. Only in-frame clones appear in the TCRdb table, and some are missing; sequencing was by immunoSEQ multiplex PCR. Seen here are just under 80,000 clones, 84% observed once, and the top ten hold 25%. Specimen: CD4+ or CD8+ T cells sorted from blood, collected in a trial of the OX40 agonist ivuxolimab. The source of these receptors is an adult with an advanced solid tumor such as melanoma, head and neck, liver or kidney cancer. Each CDR3 is given with its conserved first and last residue. D genes are given only for firm matches. Clone size is stated in some rows and not others, as once, few, many or a class when expanded.

j_call: TRBJ2-5
cdr3_length: 13
clone_size: NA
d_call: NA
v_call: TRBV28
cdr3_aa: CASRLQGEETQYF
cdr3_nt: TGTGCCAGCAGGCTTCAGGGAGAAGAGACCCAGTACTTC

j_call: TRBJ1-2
cdr3_length: 18
clone_size: NA
d_call: TRBD1
v_call: TRBV18
cdr3_aa: CASSPTATPQGRNYGYTF
cdr3_nt: TGTGCCAGCTCACCCACCGCTACTCCACAGGGGCGCAACTATGGCTACACCTTC

j_call: TRBJ2-1
cdr3_length: 15
clone_size: few
d_call: NA
v_call: TRBV29-1
cdr3_aa: CSVPGTSSPGNEQFF
cdr3_nt: TGCAGCGTTCCCGGGACATCCTCCCCGGGCAATGAGCAGTTCTTC

j_call: TRBJ1-1
cdr3_length: 15
clone_size: NA
d_call: NA
v_call: TRBV10-3
cdr3_aa: CAISETGRMNTEAFF
cdr3_nt: TGTGCCATCAGTGAGACGGGACGGATGAACACTGAAGCTTTCTTT

j_call: TRBJ1-1
cdr3_length: 14
clone_size: NA
d_call: NA
v_call: TRBV7-9
cdr3_aa: CASSPWSGNTEAFF
cdr3_nt: TGTGCCAGCAGCCCCTGGTCCGGGAACACTGAAGCTTTCTTT

j_call: TRBJ2-5
cdr3_length: 17
clone_size: NA
d_call: TRBD2
v_call: TRBV7-2
cdr3_aa: CASSLVGTSGGHETQYF
cdr3_nt: TGTGCCAGCAGCTTAGTCGGGACTAGCGGGGGCCACGAGACCCAGTACTTC

j_call: TRBJ2-6
cdr3_length: 15
clone_size: few
d_call: NA
v_call: TRBV19
cdr3_aa: CASSIGSVGANVLTF
cdr3_nt: TGTGCCAGTAGTATAGGCAGTGTTGGGGCCAACGTCCTGACTTTC

j_call: TRBJ2-1
cdr3_length: 15
clone_size: NA
d_call: NA
v_call: TRBV19
cdr3_aa: CATGGPNTIRDEQFF
cdr3_nt: TGTGCCACAGGAGGGCCGAATACGATCCGAGATGAGCAGTTCTTC

j_call: TRBJ2-7
cdr3_length: 15
clone_size: NA
d_call: TRBD1
v_call: TRBV5-6
cdr3_aa: CASSFSPGQGIEQYF
cdr3_nt: TGTGCCAGCAGCTTCTCACCGGGACAGGGAATCGAGCAGTACTTC

j_call: TRBJ1-5
cdr3_length: 12
clone_size: NA
d_call: NA
v_call: TRBV18
cdr3_aa: CASSPPAQPQHF
cdr3_nt: TGTGCCAGCTCACCGCCGGCCCAGCCCCAGCATTTT

j_call: TRBJ2-1
cdr3_length: 11
clone_size: NA
d_call: NA
v_call: TRBV10-3
cdr3_aa: CAIRGNNEQFF
cdr3_nt: TGTGCCATCAGGGGGAACAATGAGCAGTTCTTC

j_call: TRBJ1-5
cdr3_length: 15
clone_size: once
d_call: NA
v_call: TRBV5-6
cdr3_aa: CASSLSWGGYQPQHF
cdr3_nt: TGTGCCAGCAGCTTATCGTGGGGGGGTTACCAGCCCCAGCATTTT

j_call: TRBJ2-7
cdr3_length: 16
clone_size: NA
d_call: TRBD2
v_call: TRBV4-2
cdr3_aa: CASSQGTSGNFYEQYF
cdr3_nt: TGTGCCAGCAGCCAAGGGACTAGCGGAAATTTCTACGAGCAGTACTTC

j_call: TRBJ1-6
cdr3_length: 15
clone_size: NA
d_call: TRBD1
v_call: TRBV6-5
cdr3_aa: CASTERDRNNSPLHF
cdr3_nt: TGTGCCAGCACCGAAAGGGACAGGAATAATTCACCCCTCCACTTT

j_call: TRBJ2-5
cdr3_length: 14
clone_size: NA
d_call: NA
v_call: TRBV2
cdr3_aa: CASSYRYREETQYF
cdr3_nt: TGTGCCAGCAGTTATAGATACAGGGAAGAGACCCAGTACTTC

j_call: TRBJ2-1
cdr3_length: 16
clone_size: NA
d_call: NA
v_call: TRBV7-2
cdr3_aa: CASSLKFGALTNEQFF
cdr3_nt: TGTGCCAGCAGCTTAAAGTTTGGGGCCCTCACCAATGAGCAGTTCTTC